This T cell receptor (beta chain) was captured by sequencing in a study of Ad26.COV2.S vaccination and SARS-CoV-2 variants. The V gene's germline CDR1 is LGHNT and CDR2 FRNRAP. This CDR3 comprises 12 residues. The ends were cut back, 4 bases at V and 5 bases at J, with 6 bases in the middle. The treatment was: some 20 received Ad26.COV2.S at low or high dose, single or two shots; about 5 received placebo; per-sample allocation not given. It was on day 63 after the first vaccine or placebo injection that samples were taken. Boston supplied an adult donor aged 18-55 years. Note on this clone: The antigen remains undetermined.

The data were produced by immunoSEQ multiplex PCR, yet TCRdb's version contains in-frame clones alone and is incomplete. The sample includes more than 300,000 clones, approximately 90% of them seen just once. Whole-study results and caveats: Those who received the vaccine showed greater spike-specific TCR breadth than those given placebo. Placebo recipients and vaccine recipients were similar in non-spike TCR breadth. After vaccination, reports described spike-specific CD8+ and CD4+ T cell responses as showing substantial breadth.

Sequencing was performed on peripheral blood, taken in a trial of Ad26.COV2.S vaccine versus placebo. The chain links TRBV12-5 to TRBJ2-1; D gene ambiguous. The source is a person aged 18-65 years who received the Ad26.COV2.S COVID-19 vaccine or a placebo. The CDR3 loop reads CASGWVNNEQFF. The CDR3 nucleotides read TGTGCTAGTGGTTGGGTGAACAATGAGCAGTTCTTC.